Listed below are T cell receptor beta chains from one sample, sequenced in a study of technical replicates of blood from a few donors. Profiling relied on immunoSEQ multiplex PCR, and the TCRdb table lists in-frame clones only, not all of them. The sample yields approximately 99,000 clones, 95% seen once. Specimen: T cells isolated from PBMCs. The source is a human donor in good health. Both conserved end residues are trimmed from each CDR3. The order of the fields is D gene, V gene, J gene, clone size, CDR3 protein. D genes are given only for firm matches. Clone size appears in some rows only: once, few, many, or a class for an expanded clone.

D gene: TRBD2
V gene: TRBV2
J gene: TRBJ2-5
clone size: -
CDR3 protein: ASRGGQETQY

D gene: -
V gene: TRBV6-5
J gene: TRBJ1-2
clone size: -
CDR3 protein: ASSSLGWHGYT

D gene: -
V gene: TRBV7-9
J gene: TRBJ1-2
clone size: once
CDR3 protein: ASSIGPGAYGYT

D gene: TRBD1
V gene: TRBV10-3
J gene: TRBJ2-3
clone size: -
CDR3 protein: AISEDRDGGTDTQY

D gene: TRBD1
V gene: TRBV6-5
J gene: TRBJ2-1
clone size: -
CDR3 protein: ASSYGTAYNEQF

D gene: -
V gene: TRBV5-1
J gene: TRBJ2-3
clone size: -
CDR3 protein: ASSFRSADTQY

D gene: -
V gene: TRBV4-1
J gene: TRBJ2-3
clone size: -
CDR3 protein: ASSHLGKEGSTDTQY

D gene: -
V gene: TRBV11-3
J gene: TRBJ2-3
clone size: -
CDR3 protein: ASSLGSRTFTDTQY

D gene: -
V gene: TRBV30
J gene: TRBJ1-2
clone size: -
CDR3 protein: ALEGYT

D gene: -
V gene: TRBV11-3
J gene: TRBJ1-4
clone size: -
CDR3 protein: ASSLSPAGKLF

D gene: TRBD2
V gene: TRBV19
J gene: TRBJ2-1
clone size: once
CDR3 protein: ASSISAGGYNEQF

D gene: -
V gene: TRBV29-1
J gene: TRBJ1-1
clone size: once
CDR3 protein: SVGGGRNTEAF

D gene: -
V gene: TRBV30
J gene: TRBJ2-2
clone size: few
CDR3 protein: AWSVMAGWNTGELF

D gene: -
V gene: TRBV4-1
J gene: TRBJ2-1
clone size: -
CDR3 protein: ASSPLGDPRRASSAYNEQF

D gene: TRBD2
V gene: TRBV18
J gene: TRBJ2-7
clone size: -
CDR3 protein: ASSRTSGRAENEQY

D gene: TRBD2
V gene: TRBV4-1
J gene: TRBJ2-1
clone size: -
CDR3 protein: ASSQVSLAGTYNEQF

D gene: -
V gene: TRBV5-6
J gene: TRBJ1-2
clone size: -
CDR3 protein: ASSAGRTVTVNYGYT

D gene: TRBD2
V gene: TRBV5-1
J gene: TRBJ2-2
clone size: -
CDR3 protein: ASTSAGGLDTGELF

D gene: TRBD1
V gene: TRBV7-6
J gene: TRBJ2-3
clone size: -
CDR3 protein: ASSLAGQGSADTQY

D gene: -
V gene: TRBV28
J gene: TRBJ1-1
clone size: -
CDR3 protein: ASTLNSLNTEAF

D gene: TRBD2
V gene: TRBV7-2
J gene: TRBJ2-3
clone size: once
CDR3 protein: ASSLYRGGRDTQY

D gene: -
V gene: TRBV30
J gene: TRBJ1-2
clone size: -
CDR3 protein: AWSPSAGRGYT

D gene: -
V gene: TRBV27
J gene: TRBJ2-1
clone size: -
CDR3 protein: ASSFQGSGLDNEQF

D gene: TRBD2
V gene: TRBV6-5
J gene: TRBJ2-1
clone size: -
CDR3 protein: ASSRGLAAYNEQF

D gene: -
V gene: TRBV7-2
J gene: TRBJ2-7
clone size: once
CDR3 protein: ASSLMDSRYEQY

D gene: TRBD2
V gene: TRBV4-2
J gene: TRBJ2-5
clone size: -
CDR3 protein: ASSQDSGRRETQY

D gene: -
V gene: TRBV27
J gene: TRBJ2-1
clone size: -
CDR3 protein: ASSRSDSYNEQF

D gene: TRBD2
V gene: TRBV2
J gene: TRBJ2-5
clone size: -
CDR3 protein: ASSVRSGGETQY

D gene: TRBD1
V gene: TRBV5-6
J gene: TRBJ1-5
clone size: -
CDR3 protein: ASSRYRGSNQPQH

D gene: -
V gene: TRBV5-4
J gene: TRBJ2-1
clone size: once
CDR3 protein: ASRNLMAGEGNEQF

D gene: TRBD2
V gene: TRBV11-2
J gene: TRBJ2-3
clone size: -
CDR3 protein: ASSRGTSQDTQY

D gene: -
V gene: TRBV30
J gene: TRBJ1-3
clone size: -
CDR3 protein: ALNSGNTIY

D gene: -
V gene: TRBV29-1
J gene: TRBJ2-7
clone size: -
CDR3 protein: SVARRGYEQY

D gene: -
V gene: TRBV10-2
J gene: TRBJ2-7
clone size: -
CDR3 protein: ASSELGREQY

D gene: TRBD1
V gene: TRBV19
J gene: TRBJ1-1
clone size: -
CDR3 protein: ASSLLQGGLNTEAF

D gene: TRBD2
V gene: TRBV7-8
J gene: TRBJ2-2
clone size: -
CDR3 protein: ASSYGTSGRRSNTGELF

D gene: -
V gene: TRBV5-3
J gene: TRBJ2-7
clone size: once
CDR3 protein: ARNREKYQVAYEQY

D gene: -
V gene: TRBV18
J gene: TRBJ2-7
clone size: -
CDR3 protein: ASSIYASSYEQY

D gene: -
V gene: TRBV4-2
J gene: TRBJ1-6
clone size: -
CDR3 protein: ASSQVEGGDYNSPLH

D gene: -
V gene: TRBV4-1
J gene: TRBJ2-7
clone size: once
CDR3 protein: ASSPDRSEQY

D gene: TRBD1
V gene: TRBV28
J gene: TRBJ1-4
clone size: -
CDR3 protein: ASSFVRGATGQGASGVSEKLF

D gene: -
V gene: TRBV7-9
J gene: TRBJ2-7
clone size: -
CDR3 protein: ASSVPGYEQY

D gene: TRBD1
V gene: TRBV15
J gene: TRBJ2-4
clone size: once
CDR3 protein: ATSRVEGADKNIQY

D gene: TRBD1
V gene: TRBV11-2
J gene: TRBJ1-4
clone size: -
CDR3 protein: ASSRDRGLGKLF

D gene: -
V gene: TRBV10-2
J gene: TRBJ2-1
clone size: -
CDR3 protein: ASIPGTPYNEQF

D gene: -
V gene: TRBV10-1
J gene: TRBJ1-2
clone size: -
CDR3 protein: ASSEDRNYGYT

D gene: TRBD1
V gene: TRBV6-5
J gene: TRBJ1-4
clone size: -
CDR3 protein: ASKLGTANEKLF

D gene: -
V gene: TRBV6-1
J gene: TRBJ2-3
clone size: -
CDR3 protein: ASAEQSTDTQY

D gene: TRBD1
V gene: TRBV30
J gene: TRBJ1-1
clone size: few
CDR3 protein: AWSVGQGLRGKGAF

D gene: TRBD2
V gene: TRBV28
J gene: TRBJ2-1
clone size: once
CDR3 protein: ASTGKAGGYNEQF

D gene: TRBD1
V gene: TRBV28
J gene: TRBJ1-4
clone size: -
CDR3 protein: ASTSLTGGSEKLF

D gene: TRBD1
V gene: TRBV7-2
J gene: TRBJ1-4
clone size: -
CDR3 protein: ASSLWTGGNEKLF

D gene: TRBD2
V gene: TRBV19
J gene: TRBJ2-1
clone size: -
CDR3 protein: ASSIIIGLAVNEQF

D gene: TRBD1
V gene: TRBV5-1
J gene: TRBJ2-1
clone size: -
CDR3 protein: ASSLRTGASNEQF